The clone carrying this T cell receptor beta chain showed up just once. The antigen is unknown. Germline lookup yields CDR1 SSHAT and CDR2 FNYEAQ (reference sequence). V lost 1 base to trimming and J lost 8 bases, with 12 bases between them. The CDR3 spans 14 residues. This entry comes from a study of TIL therapy for anti-PD-1-resistant metastatic lung cancer. As for the study in general: Tumors carried a median roughly 1.5 non-synonymous mutations per megabase. Study-level findings and limits: After infusion, TIL clonotypes partly replaced peripheral T cells and declined over months.

Time point given: pre-treatment sample, taken before nivolumab and TIL therapy. Patients were adults with stage 4 NSCLC. The libraries were made with immunoSEQ v3. Survey-level samples got 1.5 million to 2.5 million read pairs; deep-level samples got roughly 4.5-6.5 million. The repertoire was sequenced with immunoSEQ multiplex PCR; TCRdb's copy has only in-frame clones and lacks some. The sample has fewer than 40,000 clones; about 70% are singletons. This specimen consisted of blood, obtained at baseline. The chain combines TRBV7-7 with TRBJ2-1; no clear D gene. The sequence derives from a woman between 30 and 80 years old with non-small cell lung cancer. CDR3 sequence (DNA): TGTGCCAGCAGCTTAGTTGGTGGCAAGGATGAGCAGTTCTTC. Its translation: CASSLVGGKDEQFF.